These 9 T cell receptor beta chains were sequenced from one sample in a study of CD8+ T cells in alopecia areata. Sequencing used cDNA as its template, made by extracting RNA and reverse transcribing it. Only in-frame clones appear in the TCRdb table, and some are missing; sequencing was by immunoSEQ multiplex PCR. The sample has about 150,000 clones, around 50% seen once. The starting material was CD8+ T cells sorted from blood, obtained at week 0. These receptors came from a human donor with alopecia areata.

There are a few counts of this clone. V gene TRBV12-5 combines with J gene TRBJ2-2; 7 bases match TRBD2. Germline CDR1 and CDR2: LGHNT and FRNRAP. CDR3 length equals 14 residues. The J segment lost 4 bases and the V segment lost 3 bases, leaving 2 bases of the junction unmatched. The DNA for the CDR3 is TGTGCTAGTGGTTTCGGGGGGAGCACCGGGGAGCTGTTTTTT. Its protein is CASGFGGSTGELFF.

The rearrangement links TRBV10-2 to TRBJ2-1; D may be TRBD2 (6 bases). Germline-derived CDR1 and CDR2 are WSHSY and SAAADI. The CDR3 sequence is 14 residues long. Trimming pared 2 bases from V and 3 bases from J, leaving 8 bases between. CDR3 region: CASSEVADYNEQFF. DNA of the CDR3: TGCGCCAGCAGTGAGGTAGCGGACTACAATGAGCAGTTCTTC.

J is TRBJ2-1 and V is TRBV15; D ambiguous. Germline CDR1 LNHNV, CDR2 YYDKDF (reference sequence). Between the trimmed V and J ends, which lost 5 bases and 7 bases, there was a span of 9 bases. CDR3 size: 12 residues. The CDR3 DNA sequence: TGTGCCACCAGCCTAAGCCAGAATGAGCAGTTCTTC. Protein sequence: CATSLSQNEQFF.

This clone was observed a few times. The chain has TRBV29-1 and TRBJ2-7; a possible D gene is TRBD2 (5 bases). Trimming removed 5 bases from V and 4 bases from J, with 12 bases in between. This CDR3 has 12 amino acids. Per the germline V gene, CDR1 is SQVTM and CDR2 is ANQGSEA. The CDR3 region is CSVIGEPYEQYF. DNA for the CDR3: TGCAGCGTTATTGGGGAGCCTTACGAGCAGTACTTC.

This clone was found a few times. The V and J genes are TRBV29-1 and TRBJ2-2; a possible D gene is TRBD1 (6 bases). The CDR3 is made up of 11 amino acids. The V gene's germline CDR1 is SQVTM and CDR2 ANQGSEA. Trimming left V 6 bases short and J 6 bases short, with 8 bases between. In DNA, the CDR3 is TGCAGCGTCTCAGGGGCCGGGGAGCTGTTTTTT. Its protein product is CSVSGAGELFF.

The J gene is TRBJ1-1, the V gene TRBV4-1, with D unclear. This CDR3 is 12 amino acids long. CDR1 is MGHRA, CDR2 YSYEKL, per germline. Trimming took off 0 bases at V and 7 bases at J, with 6 bases between the two ends. In nucleotides, the CDR3 is TGCGCCAGCAGCCAAGATATCGGTGAAGCTTTCTTT. Its translation is CASSQDIGEAFF.

V and J are TRBV25-1 and TRBJ2-6, with D perhaps TRBD1 or TRBD2 (5 bases each). V lost 4 bases and J 0 bases, leaving 16 bases between the germline ends. The CDR3 has 18 residues. Germline CDR1 and CDR2: MGHDK and SYGVNS. CDR3: CASSVSRDGPSGANVLTF. CDR3 nucleotide sequence: TGTGCCAGCAGTGTCTCTCGGGACGGACCCTCTGGGGCCAACGTCCTGACTTTC.

This clone has only a few counts. The chain has TRBV29-1 and TRBJ1-2; possibly TRBD1 for D (5 bases). The germline V and J ends were trimmed by 5 bases and 3 bases, with 16 bases remaining between them. The V gene's germline CDR1 is SQVTM and CDR2 ANQGSEA. The CDR3 loop spans 14 amino acids. CDR3 residues: CSVPGPPPDYGYTF. Written as DNA, the CDR3 is TGCAGCGTTCCGGGACCCCCGCCGGACTATGGCTACACCTTC. Using reference TRBV29-1 and TRBJ1-2 for the parts outside the CDR3, the full variable domain is SAVISQKPSRDICQRGTSLTIQCQVDSQVTMMFWYRQQPGQSLTLIATANQGSEATYESGFVIDKFPISRPNLTFSTLTVSNMSPEDSSIYLCSVPGPPPDYGYTFGSGTRLTVV.

The V call is TRBV27, the J call TRBJ2-2, with D possibly matching TRBD1 (6 bases). This CDR3 has 14 residues. The V end lost 1 base, the J end lost 6 bases, and 9 bases lay between the germline ends. Germline CDR1 is MNHEY and CDR2 is SMNVEV (reference sequence). The CDR3 loop is CASSLLGHPGELFF. CDR3 DNA: TGTGCCAGCAGTTTATTGGGACATCCCGGGGAGCTGTTTTTT.